The 25 T cell receptor beta chains in this list originate from one sample, sequenced in a study of blood T cell repertoires in COVID-19. Generated by immunoSEQ multiplex PCR, the TCRdb table keeps only in-frame clones and is missing some. Here the sample spans just over 300,000 clones, 80% to 90% being singletons. Sequenced input: PBMCs or T cells enriched from blood (not recorded which). Every receptor here comes from a man between 25 and 39 years old who had recovered from COVID-19.

The J gene is TRBJ2-7, the V gene TRBV4-2; 10 bases are shared with TRBD2. The CDR3 length is 17 residues. Germline V gene sequence: CDR1 LGHNA, CDR2 YNFKEQ. V lost 0 bases to trimming and J lost 2 bases; unmatched junction nucleotides: 7. The chain's CDR3 is CASSQDLGLAGAYEQYF. DNA of the CDR3: TGTGCCAGCAGCCAAGATCTCGGGCTAGCGGGGGCCTACGAGCAGTACTTC.

The genes are TRBV27 and TRBJ2-1, with D perhaps TRBD1 (5 bases). Germline values: CDR1 MNHEY, CDR2 SMNVEV (reference sequence). The CDR3 runs to 15 residues. V was pared by 5 bases and J by 7 bases, with 18 bases between. CDR3: CASSITGITGNEQFF. The CDR3 DNA reads as TGTGCCAGCAGTATAACAGGAATTACCGGTAATGAGCAGTTCTTC.

This chain uses TRBV7-9 with TRBJ1-2, with D perhaps TRBD1 (6 bases). CDR1 is SEHNR and CDR2 is FQNEAQ in the germline V gene (reference sequence). V was trimmed by 8 bases and J by 10 bases, leaving 14 bases between them. The CDR3 loop spans 11 amino acids. CDR3 DNA: TGTGCCAGCGGGAACAGGGACGACTACACCTTC. Translation gives CASGNRDDYTF.

Here the CDR3 DNA reads TGTGCCAGCAGTACTAGCGGGGGGCTTTACAATGAGCAGTTCTTC. Translation: CASSTSGGLYNEQFF. The chain carries TRBV5-4 and TRBJ2-1, with 12 bases aligning to TRBD2. This CDR3 region has 15 residues. CDR1 and CDR2 from the germline V gene are SGHNT and YYREEE (reference sequence). With V trimmed by 5 bases and J by 4 bases, 4 bases remained unmatched.

V and J are TRBV25-1 and TRBJ1-2; 9 bases align to TRBD1. The CDR3 has 14 amino acids. V lost 5 bases and J lost 4; bases outside the gene matches: 5. Germline V CDR1 and CDR2: MGHDK, SYGVNS. The CDR3 here is CASSQQGAGYGYTF. CDR3 DNA sequence: TGTGCCAGCAGTCAACAGGGGGCCGGCTATGGCTACACCTTC.

This chain joins TRBV5-1 and TRBJ2-3; 14 bases agree with TRBD2. Per germline, CDR1 SGHRS and CDR2 YFSETQ. This CDR3 is 17 amino acids long. The ends lost 2 bases at V and 3 bases at J; junction bases unmatched: 5. CDR3 DNA sequence: TGCGCCAGCAGCTTCCACGGACTAGCGGGAGGAACAGATACGCAGTATTTT. Protein: CASSFHGLAGGTDTQYF.

V gene TRBV12-3 or TRBV12-4 combines with J gene TRBJ1-1; a possible D gene is TRBD1 (5 bases). The CDR3 has 13 amino acids. Trimming shortened V by 4 bases and J by 1 base, and 7 bases separated the two germline ends. This CDR3 is CASSWDSNTEAFF. The CDR3 DNA sequence: TGTGCCAGCAGTTGGGACTCGAACACTGAAGCTTTCTTT.

V usage is TRBV20-1 and J usage is TRBJ1-5; possible D gene TRBD1, 6 bases. The length of the CDR3 is 14 residues. The ends were cut back, 3 bases at V and 7 bases at J, with 16 bases in the middle. Per the germline V gene, CDR1 is DFQATT and CDR2 is SNEGSKA (reference sequence). The CDR3, as DNA: TGCAGTGCTAGTCGATCAGGGGCGGGCCAGCCCCAGCATTTT. Residues: CSASRSGAGQPQHF.

In its sample, this clone was seen a few times. This chain links TRBV28 with TRBJ1-5; 7 nucleotides align to TRBD1. Germline assignment: CDR1 MDHEN and CDR2 SYDVKM. This CDR3 spans 15 amino acids. V was clipped by 7 bases and J by 6 bases; unmatched bases: 12. The CDR3 protein is CASIEGALLGQPQHF. The CDR3 DNA follows: TGTGCCAGCATTGAGGGGGCTCTTCTTGGTCAGCCCCAGCATTTT.

The V call is TRBV5-1, the J call TRBJ2-3; 10 bases line up with TRBD2. With V trimmed by 4 bases and J by 3 bases, 2 bases remained unmatched. This CDR3 is 14 amino acids long. Looked up from germline, CDR1 is SGHRS and CDR2 is YFSETQ. DNA for the CDR3: TGCGCCAGCAGCATTAGCGGGAGGACAGATACGCAGTATTTT. This translates into CASSISGRTDTQYF.

The V call is TRBV19, the J call TRBJ2-3; TRBD1 matches 7 bases. Germline loops: CDR1 LNHDA, CDR2 SQIVND (reference sequence). J lost 3 bases, V lost 3 bases, and 9 bases had no gene match. This CDR3 is 16 amino acids long. The chain's CDR3 is CASSITPGGQTDTQYF. CDR3 nucleotide sequence: TGTGCCAGTAGTATCACCCCAGGGGGTCAAACAGATACGCAGTATTTT.

This clone was recorded a few times. The V call is TRBV27, the J call TRBJ2-1; 8 positions agree with TRBD1. CDR3 length equals 15 residues. CDR1 is MNHEY and CDR2 is SMNVEV in the germline V gene (reference sequence). Trimming cost V 7 bases and J 2 bases; bases outside gene matches: 7. The CDR3 DNA reads as TGTGCCAGCAACGCCGGGACAGGAACCTACAATGAGCAGTTCTTC. This codes for CASNAGTGTYNEQFF.

This chain connects TRBV29-1 to TRBJ1-2, with 9 bases aligning to TRBD1. Germline-derived CDR1 and CDR2 are SQVTM and ANQGSEA. V shed 7 bases and J 7 bases; nucleotides not matched to a gene: 10. The CDR3 loop spans 13 amino acids. The CDR3 nucleotides are TGCAGCGGAGGACAGGGGCCTCTTTCTGGCTACACCTTC. Protein product: CSGGQGPLSGYTF.

This clone was observed a few times. This CDR3 reads CASSVRLAGQVKNIQYF. The CDR3 region has the DNA TGTGCCAGCAGCGTCCGACTAGCGGGTCAAGTCAAAAACATTCAGTACTTC. This sequence joins TRBV4-2 and TRBJ2-4; 10 positions agree with TRBD2. J gave up 3 bases and V 5 bases, and 10 bases lay outside the gene matches. This CDR3 contains 17 residues. Germline V lookup: CDR1 LGHNA, CDR2 YNFKEQ.

The chain employs TRBV9 and TRBJ1-1; TRBD1 might be the D (5 bases). This CDR3 is 16 amino acids long. The germline V gene has CDR1 SGDLS and CDR2 YYNGEE. V gave up 3 bases and J gave up 5 bases, with 20 bases separating them. The CDR3 DNA reads TGTGCCAGCAGCGGAGTCGGATTGGGGGGAGCAACTGAAGCTTTCTTT. This encodes CASSGVGLGGATEAFF.

The chain uses TRBV4-1 and TRBJ1-2; tentative D call: TRBD1 (6 bases). This CDR3 has 16 residues. The germline CDR1 and CDR2 sequences are MGHRA and YSYEKL. Trimming took off 0 bases at V and 0 bases at J, with 11 bases between the two ends. The CDR3, as DNA: TGCGCCAGCAGCCAAGATCTGGCAGGGGCTAACTATGGCTACACCTTC. Translating gives CASSQDLAGANYGYTF.

The CDR3 DNA follows: TGTGCCTGGAGCCCTTTATCGACAGGGGGCTGGTTGAACACCGGGGAGCTGTTTTTT. This codes for CAWSPLSTGGWLNTGELFF. The V gene is TRBV30, the J gene TRBJ2-2, with 10 bases fitting TRBD1. Germline CDR1 GTSNPN, CDR2 SVGIG (reference sequence). Trimming at V came to 3 bases and at J to 1 base, leaving 14 bases not matched to a gene. There are 19 residues in the CDR3.

This clone was seen once. The V and J genes are TRBV11-2 and TRBJ2-3; D may be TRBD1 (5 bases). Trimming left V 0 bases short and J 4 bases short, with 8 bases between. In germline, CDR1 is SGHAT, CDR2 FQNNGV. CDR3 size: 14 residues. Here the CDR3 DNA reads TGTGCCAGCAGCTTAGATGTGGGGCCAGATACGCAGTATTTT. Its translation: CASSLDVGPDTQYF.

This clone was detected only a few times. V and J are TRBV6-5 and TRBJ2-3, with TRBD1 matching 8 bases. Germline CDR1 reads MNHEY; CDR2 reads SVGAGI. The J segment lost 1 base and the V segment lost 3 bases, leaving 6 bases of the junction unmatched. This CDR3 spans 16 amino acids. This CDR3 reads CASSYSPGQGTDTQYF. As DNA, the CDR3 is TGTGCCAGCAGTTATTCGCCGGGACAGGGCACAGATACGCAGTATTTT.

This clone has a single count. This sequence joins TRBV27 and TRBJ1-2, with TRBD1 matching 8 bases. CDR3 length: 13 residues. Germline trimming cut 8 bases from V and 6 bases from J; bases unmatched to any gene: 8. Germline loops: CDR1 MNHEY, CDR2 SMNVEV (reference sequence). The CDR3 sequence is CASGLSGGNGYTF. The CDR3 DNA sequence: TGTGCCAGCGGGCTATCAGGGGGCAATGGCTACACCTTC.

The rearrangement uses TRBV29-1 and TRBJ1-1, with a possible D match to TRBD1 (5 bases). V gave up 6 bases and J gave up 1 base, with 15 bases separating them. This CDR3 contains 14 residues. In germline, CDR1 is SQVTM, CDR2 ANQGSEA. CDR3 amino acids: CSVREGSGNTEAFF. DNA for the CDR3: TGCAGCGTGAGGGAGGGGTCAGGGAACACTGAAGCTTTCTTT.

This clone was found a few times. V gene TRBV5-5 combines with J gene TRBJ1-6; 8 positions match TRBD1. V shed 1 base, J shed 3 bases, and the junction held 6 bases outside the gene matches. CDR3 size: 17 residues. Germline CDR1 is SGHKS and CDR2 is YYEKEE (reference sequence). The CDR3 here is CASSLIQGVIYNSPLHF. The CDR3 nucleotides read TGTGCCAGCAGCTTGATACAGGGGGTTATCTATAATTCACCCCTCCACTTT.

The rearrangement uses TRBV2 and TRBJ2-4; TRBD2 agrees at 7 bases. The CDR3 length is 17 residues. The germline V gene has CDR1 SNHLY and CDR2 FYNNEI. Germline trimming cut 5 bases from V and 1 base from J; bases unmatched to any gene: 11. In DNA, the CDR3 is TGTGCCAGCAGTTCTGGGGTAGGGCGGGGGGCCAAAAACATTCAGTACTTC. Translated: CASSSGVGRGAKNIQYF. Together with reference TRBV2 and TRBJ2-4, the CDR3 gives the full variable domain: EPEVTQTPSHQVTQMGQEVILRCVPISNHLYFYWYRQILGQKVEFLVSFYNNEISEKSEIFDDQFSVERPDGSNFTLKIRSTKLEDSAMYFCASSSGVGRGAKNIQYFGAGTRLSVL.

The V gene is TRBV12-3 or TRBV12-4, the J gene TRBJ2-7; a weak D match, TRBD1 (6 bases). The germline V and J ends were trimmed by 6 bases and 7 bases, with 10 bases remaining between them. The CDR3 consists of 11 residues. The CDR3 spells CASRSGQEQYF. As DNA, the CDR3 is TGTGCCAGCAGAAGCGGACAGGAGCAGTACTTC.

The chain couples TRBV29-1 to TRBJ2-1; D is unresolved. The CDR3 runs 14 residues. Germline CDR1 reads SQVTM; CDR2 reads ANQGSEA. Between the trimmed V and J ends, which lost 7 bases and 12 bases, there was a span of 25 bases. The CDR3 is CSARKNNLNDGQFF. Written as DNA, the CDR3 is TGCAGCGCCCGTAAAAATAACCTAAATGATGGGCAGTTCTTC.